The entry that follows covers one TCR beta chain sequence. The antigen is undetermined. This PCR relied on a set of 60 Vbeta primers and 13 Jbeta primers. The repertoire was sequenced with immunoSEQ multiplex PCR; TCRdb's copy has only in-frame clones and lacks some. The sample includes about 170,000 clones, around 72% seen only once; the top ten take 7.1%. The germline CDR1 and CDR2 sequences are SGHVS and FQNEAQ. V gave up 5 bases and J gave up 4 bases; unmatched junction bases: 14. There are 17 residues in the CDR3. The source of the sample is a study of cytomegalovirus exposure and HLA in healthy donors. Study observations and caveats: Earlier analysis yielded a pattern in which most TCR beta V segments were productive about 87% or about 30% of the time. Later work showed greater clonal expansion in HLA-associated TCR beta chains than in equally common others. Researchers reportedly found TCR beta sequences accurately predicted most subjects' HLA-A and HLA-B alleles.

The sequenced material came from PBMCs. V gene TRBV7-8 combines with J gene TRBJ1-2, with TRBD1 matching over 9 bases. This receptor was obtained from a man aged 40-49 years in good health and CMV-seropositive. The DNA of the CDR3 is TGTGCCAGCAGCCTGGGACAGGGTGGCATTAGTAGCTATGGCTACACCTTC. Translation gives CASSLGQGGISSYGYTF.